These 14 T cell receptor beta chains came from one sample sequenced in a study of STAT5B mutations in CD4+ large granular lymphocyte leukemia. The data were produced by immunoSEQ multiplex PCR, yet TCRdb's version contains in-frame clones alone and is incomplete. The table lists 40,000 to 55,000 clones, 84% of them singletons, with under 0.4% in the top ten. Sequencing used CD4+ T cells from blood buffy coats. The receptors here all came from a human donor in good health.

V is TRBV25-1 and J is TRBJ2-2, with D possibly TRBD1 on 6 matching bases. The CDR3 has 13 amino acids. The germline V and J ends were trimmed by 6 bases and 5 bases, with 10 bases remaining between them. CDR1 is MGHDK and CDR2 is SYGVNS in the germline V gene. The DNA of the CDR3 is TGTGCCAGCAGGACAGGCCGAACCGGGGAGCTGTTTTTT. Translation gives CASRTGRTGELFF.

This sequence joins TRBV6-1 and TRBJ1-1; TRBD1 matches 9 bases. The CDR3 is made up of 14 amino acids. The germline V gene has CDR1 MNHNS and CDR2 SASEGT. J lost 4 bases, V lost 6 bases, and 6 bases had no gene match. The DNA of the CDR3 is TGTGCCAGCAGACTCGACAGGGGGGTCACTGAAGCTTTCTTT. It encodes CASRLDRGVTEAFF.

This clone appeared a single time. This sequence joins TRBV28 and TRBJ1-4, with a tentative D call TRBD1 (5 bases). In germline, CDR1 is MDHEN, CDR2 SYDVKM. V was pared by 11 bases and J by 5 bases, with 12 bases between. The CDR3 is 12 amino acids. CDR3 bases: TGTGCCGGGTCGGGACGGAATGAAAAACTGTTTTTT. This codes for CAGSGRNEKLFF.

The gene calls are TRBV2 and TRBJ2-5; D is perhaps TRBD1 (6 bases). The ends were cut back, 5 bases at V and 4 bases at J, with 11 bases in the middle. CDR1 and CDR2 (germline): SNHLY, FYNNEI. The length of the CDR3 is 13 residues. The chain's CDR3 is CASSLGHRETQYF. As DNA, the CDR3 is TGTGCCAGCAGTCTGGGACATCGAGAGACCCAGTACTTC.

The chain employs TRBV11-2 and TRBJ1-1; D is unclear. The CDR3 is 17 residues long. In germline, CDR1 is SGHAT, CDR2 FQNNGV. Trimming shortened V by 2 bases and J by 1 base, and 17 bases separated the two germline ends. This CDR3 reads CASSLYSIFTKNTEAFF. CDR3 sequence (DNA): TGTGCCAGCAGCTTATACTCCATATTTACAAAGAACACTGAAGCTTTCTTT.

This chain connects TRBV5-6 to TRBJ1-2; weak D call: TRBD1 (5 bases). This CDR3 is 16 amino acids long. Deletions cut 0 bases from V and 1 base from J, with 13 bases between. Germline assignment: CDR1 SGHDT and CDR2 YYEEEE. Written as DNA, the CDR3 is TGTGCCAGCAGCTTGGCCAGGGTGGCGGGTAACTATGGCTACACCTTC. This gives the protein CASSLARVAGNYGYTF.

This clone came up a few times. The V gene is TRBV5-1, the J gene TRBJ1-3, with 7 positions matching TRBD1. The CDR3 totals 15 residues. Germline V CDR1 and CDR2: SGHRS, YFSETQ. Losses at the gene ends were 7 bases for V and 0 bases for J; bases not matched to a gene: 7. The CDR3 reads CASRTTGDSGNTIYF. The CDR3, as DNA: TGCGCCAGCCGAACCACAGGGGACTCTGGAAACACCATATATTTT. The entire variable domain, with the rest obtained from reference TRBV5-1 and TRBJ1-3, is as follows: KAGVTQTPRYLIKTRGQQVTLSCSPISGHRSVSWYQQTPGQGLQFLFEYFSETQRNKGNFPGRFSGRQFSNSRSEMNVSTLELGDSALYLCASRTTGDSGNTIYFGEGSWLTVV.

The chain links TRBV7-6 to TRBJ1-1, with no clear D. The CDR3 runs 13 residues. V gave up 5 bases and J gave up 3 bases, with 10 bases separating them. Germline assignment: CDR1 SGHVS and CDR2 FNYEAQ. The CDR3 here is CASSKRWDTEAFF. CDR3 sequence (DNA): TGTGCCAGCAGCAAAAGGTGGGACACTGAAGCTTTCTTT.

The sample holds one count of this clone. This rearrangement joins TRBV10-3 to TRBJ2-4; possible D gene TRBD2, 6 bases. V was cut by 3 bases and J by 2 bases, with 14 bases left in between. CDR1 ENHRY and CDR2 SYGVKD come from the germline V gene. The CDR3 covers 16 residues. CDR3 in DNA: TGTGCCATCAGTGATTTAGCTAGCGAGACCAAAAACATTCAGTACTTC. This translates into CAISDLASETKNIQYF.

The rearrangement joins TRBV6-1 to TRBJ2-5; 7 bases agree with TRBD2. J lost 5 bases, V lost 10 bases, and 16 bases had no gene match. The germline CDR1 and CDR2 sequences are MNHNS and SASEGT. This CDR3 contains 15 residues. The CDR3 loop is CATGRDGGSSETQYF. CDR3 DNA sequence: TGTGCCACCGGGAGAGACGGCGGGAGTTCTGAGACCCAGTACTTC.

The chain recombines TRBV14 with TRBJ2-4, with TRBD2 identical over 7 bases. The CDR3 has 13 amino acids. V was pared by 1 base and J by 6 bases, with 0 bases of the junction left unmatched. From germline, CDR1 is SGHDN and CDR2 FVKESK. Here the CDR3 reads CASSQAGGNIQYF. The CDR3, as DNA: TGTGCCAGCAGCCAAGCGGGGGGAAACATTCAGTACTTC. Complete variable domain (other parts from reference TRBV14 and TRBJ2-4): EAGVTQFPSHSVIEKGQTVTLRCDPISGHDNLYWYRRVMGKEIKFLLHFVKESKQDESGMPNNRFLAERTGGTYSTLKVQPAELEDSGVYFCASSQAGGNIQYFGAGTRLSVL.

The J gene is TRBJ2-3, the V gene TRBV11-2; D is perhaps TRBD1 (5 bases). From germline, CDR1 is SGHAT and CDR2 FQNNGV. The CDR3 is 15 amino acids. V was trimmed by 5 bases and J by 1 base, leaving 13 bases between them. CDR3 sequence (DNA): TGTGCCAGCAGCGCGACAGATTCTCGCACAGATACGCAGTATTTT. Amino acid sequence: CASSATDSRTDTQYF.

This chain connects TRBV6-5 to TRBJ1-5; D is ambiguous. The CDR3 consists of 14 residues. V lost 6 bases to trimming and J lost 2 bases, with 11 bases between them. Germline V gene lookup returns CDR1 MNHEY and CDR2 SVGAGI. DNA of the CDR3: TGTGCCAGCAGCCCCGGGCTGGGCAATCAGCCCCAGCATTTT. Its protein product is CASSPGLGNQPQHF.

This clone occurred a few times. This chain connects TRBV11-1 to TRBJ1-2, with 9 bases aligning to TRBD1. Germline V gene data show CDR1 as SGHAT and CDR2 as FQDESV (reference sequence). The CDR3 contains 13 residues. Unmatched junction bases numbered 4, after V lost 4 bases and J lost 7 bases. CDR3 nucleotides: TGTGCCAGCAGCTCGGGACAGGGACGTGGCTACACCTTC. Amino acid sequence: CASSSGQGRGYTF.